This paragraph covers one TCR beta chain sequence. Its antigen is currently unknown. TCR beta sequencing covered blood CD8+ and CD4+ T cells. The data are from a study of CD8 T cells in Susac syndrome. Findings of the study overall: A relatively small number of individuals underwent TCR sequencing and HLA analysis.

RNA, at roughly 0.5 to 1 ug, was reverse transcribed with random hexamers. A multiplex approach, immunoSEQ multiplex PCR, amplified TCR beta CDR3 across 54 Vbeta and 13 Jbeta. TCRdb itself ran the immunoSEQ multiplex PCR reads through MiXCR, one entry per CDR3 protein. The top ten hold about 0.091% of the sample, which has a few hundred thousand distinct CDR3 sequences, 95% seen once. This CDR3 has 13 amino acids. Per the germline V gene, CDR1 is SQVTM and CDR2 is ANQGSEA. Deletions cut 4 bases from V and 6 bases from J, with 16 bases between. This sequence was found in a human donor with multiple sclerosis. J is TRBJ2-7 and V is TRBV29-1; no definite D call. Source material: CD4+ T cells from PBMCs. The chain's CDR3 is CSVVGQMVGEQYF. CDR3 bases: TGCAGCGTTGTCGGGCAGATGGTGGGCGAGCAGTACTTC.